This entry describes one TCR beta chain. The ends were cut back, 0 bases at V and 0 bases at J, with 10 bases in the middle. CDR1 and CDR2 from the germline V gene are SGHNT and YYREEE (reference sequence). The CDR3 has 16 residues. Authors' methods: Reference gene primer amplification gave estimated nucleated cell counts. This table comes from immunoSEQ multiplex PCR, and its TCRdb copy is limited to in-frame clones, with some not included. That table gives V, J and clone size, and the DNA gave D and trimming. The sample holds roughly 200,000 clones, 80% to 95% seen once. The sample originates from a study of blood T cell repertoires in COVID-19.

The chain recombines TRBV5-4 with TRBJ1-3; D might be TRBD1 (5 bases). The sequenced sample consisted of peripheral blood. This receptor was obtained from a man aged 45-65 years with acute or convalescent COVID-19. Here the CDR3 reads CASSLGPGGSGNTIYF. CDR3 coding DNA: TGTGCCAGCAGCTTGGGGCCCGGGGGCTCTGGAAACACCATATATTTT.